The 4 T cell receptor beta chains below were found in one sample sequenced in a study of Graves' ophthalmopathy and Graves' hyperthyroidism. The sequenced template was RNA, covering the TCR beta CDR3 region. Second-round multiplex PCR came after a first-round RT-PCR that employed HTBI primers. In TCRdb, the multiplex PCR reads were re-called with MiXCR into one record per CDR3 protein. The sample contains over 200,000 distinct CDR3 sequences, under 30% of which appear only once. The specimen was peripheral blood. The origin of the receptors is a man in his fifties with Graves' ophthalmopathy.

Relative to its sample, this clonotype is medium-sized. This sequence joins TRBV20-1 and TRBJ2-5; possible D gene TRBD2, 6 bases. This CDR3 spans 14 amino acids. The germline CDR1 and CDR2 sequences are DFQATT and SNEGSKA (reference sequence). V was cut by 6 bases and J by 5 bases, with 19 bases left in between. The CDR3 nucleotides read TGCAGTGCATCCTCCCTAGCGATCGGGGAGACCCAGTACTTC. Its protein is CSASSLAIGETQYF.

Many counts were recorded for this clonotype. Here the CDR3 reads CAWRADWAGANVLTF. The CDR3 region has the DNA TGTGCCTGGAGGGCCGACTGGGCTGGGGCCAACGTCCTGACTTTC. The chain joins TRBV30 to TRBJ2-6; D is unclear. CDR1 is GTSNPN, CDR2 SVGIG, per germline (reference sequence). The CDR3 runs to 15 residues. V lost 3 bases, J lost 2 bases, and 11 bases lay in between.

This clonotype came up many times. The germline gene is not matched at one end of the junction; a read error may be the cause. The chain couples TRBV12-3 or TRBV12-4 to TRBJ2-7; D perhaps matches TRBD1 (6 bases). The CDR3 spans 13 residues. Here the CDR3 reads CASSSDSTYEQYF. CDR3 sequence (DNA): TGTGCCAGCAGTTCGGACAGCACCTATGAGCAGTACTTC.

This clonotype showed up just once. The rearrangement joins TRBV20-1 to TRBJ2-7; TRBD1 matches at 9 bases. Losses at the gene ends were 4 bases for V and 2 bases for J; bases not matched to a gene: 6. CDR1 is DFQATT and CDR2 is SNEGSKA in the germline V gene (reference sequence). The CDR3 runs 14 residues. CDR3 residues: CSAISGTGPYEQYF. CDR3 bases: TGCAGTGCTATCTCCGGGACAGGGCCCTACGAGCAGTACTTC.